One and the same sample provided the 7 T cell receptor beta chains below, sequenced in a study of regulatory T cells in long-lasting Graves disease. Investigators prepared the TCR beta libraries by applying iRepertoire HTBI primers and Arm-PCR of CDR3 regions. From the multiplex PCR reads, TCRdb called clonotypes with MiXCR, one entry per CDR3 protein. The sample includes 510,000 or so distinct CDR3 sequences, around 12% of them seen just once. Time point of the sample: newly diagnosed GD, antithyroid drugs for less than 3 months. Making the TCR library involved RNA that had been extracted from PBMCs. These data are also associated with another study on T cells in Graves' hyperthyroidism and ophthalmopathy.

The source material was peripheral blood mononuclear cells (PBMCs), sampled at new diagnosis, from a patient treated with antithyroid drugs. The receptors come from a woman aged 30 to 39 with Graves disease.

This clonotype came up a few times. The chain uses TRBV27 and TRBJ2-2, with D possibly being TRBD2 (6 bases). The germline gives CDR1 MNHEY, CDR2 SMNVEV (reference sequence). The germline V and J ends were trimmed by 4 bases and 4 bases, with 13 bases remaining between them. CDR3 length: 15 residues. Written as DNA, the CDR3 is TGTGCCAGCAGTTCCTCAGGGCGGGGCACCGGGGAGCTGTTTTTT. This encodes CASSSSGRGTGELFF.

This clonotype was counted many times. V gene TRBV12-3 or TRBV12-4 combines with J gene TRBJ1-1; D unresolved. The CDR3 is 16 amino acids. V was cut by 1 base and J by 3 bases, with 15 bases left in between. This CDR3 is CASSLGGKRRDTEAFF. In DNA form, the CDR3 reads TGTGCCAGCAGTTTAGGAGGGAAACGGAGAGACACTGAAGCTTTCTTT.

This clonotype was seen a handful of times. The chain combines TRBV18 with TRBJ1-2; D is ambiguous. The CDR3 loop spans 15 amino acids. The germline V and J ends were trimmed by 3 bases and 2 bases, with 13 bases remaining between them. The germline CDR1 and CDR2 sequences are KGHSH and LQKENI. This CDR3 is CASSPPGQYNYGYTF. CDR3 coding DNA: TGTGCCAGCTCACCTCCTGGGCAGTACAACTATGGCTACACCTTC. Full variable domain (rest looked up from reference TRBV18 and TRBJ1-2): NAGVMQNPRHLVRRRGQEARLRCSPMKGHSHVYWYRQLPEEGLKFMVYLQKENIIDESGMPKERFSAEFPKEGPSILRIQQVVRGDSAAYFCASSPPGQYNYGYTFGSGTRLTVV.

The chain employs TRBV10-3 and TRBJ1-4; D is undetermined. This CDR3 is built from 15 residues. V was pared by 2 bases and J by 3 bases, with 10 bases between. The germline V gene has CDR1 ENHRY and CDR2 SYGVKD. CDR3 coding DNA: TGTGCCATCAGTGAGAGAAGGGAGGCTAATGAAAAACTGTTTTTT. Its translation is CAISERREANEKLFF.

A few counts support this clonotype. Possible read error: a much larger clone is one base away. The J gene is TRBJ2-1, the V gene TRBV11-2, with 8 bases that match TRBD2. CDR1 is SGHAT, CDR2 FQNNGV, per germline. With V trimmed by 4 bases and J by 9 bases, 14 bases remained unmatched. This CDR3 region has 16 residues. CDR3 loop: CASSSDIQRERPEQFF. The DNA for the CDR3 is TGTGCCAGCAGCTCAGATATCCAGCGGGAGAGGCCTGAGCAGTTCTTC.

The V gene is TRBV18, the J gene TRBJ2-5, with D unclear. The germline V gene encodes CDR1 KGHSH and CDR2 LQKENI. V was trimmed by 6 bases and J by 5 bases, leaving 13 bases between them. The CDR3 has 13 amino acids. This CDR3 is CASSPILLETQYF. DNA of the CDR3: TGTGCCAGCTCCCCGATCCTCCTTGAGACCCAGTACTTC.

This chain joins TRBV7-2 and TRBJ2-7, with D tentatively TRBD2 (6 bases). CDR3 length equals 16 residues. V was cut by 0 bases and J by 6 bases, with 18 bases left in between. The germline CDR1 and CDR2 sequences are SGHTA and FQGNSA. In DNA, the CDR3 is TGTGCCAGCAGCTTAGCCCGGGAGTGGCGGGGTCGCGAGCAGTACTTC. It codes for CASSLAREWRGREQYF. Based on the CDR3 plus reference TRBV7-2 and TRBJ2-7, the full variable domain is GAGVSQSPSNKVTEKGKDVELRCDPISGHTALYWYRQSLGQGLEFLIYFQGNSAPDKSGLPSDRFSAERTGGSVSTLTIQRTQQEDSAVYLCASSLAREWRGREQYFGPGTRLTVT.